This passage covers 21 T cell receptor beta chains from one sample sequenced in a study of regulatory and conventional T cells in RAG deficiency. The sorted regulatory T cells were CD4+, CD25-high and CD127-low, with genomic DNA sequenced. Sequencing used immunoSEQ multiplex PCR; TCRdb keeps in-frame clones, though not all of them. The profile shows 15,000 to 20,000 clones, 87% of them singletons. The same sample was also used in a study of regulatory T cells. That report adds: The primer mix had 52 TRBV and 13 TRBJ primers.

Material: Tregs sorted from blood. These receptors were obtained from a human donor in good health.

The CDR3 region is CASSLNRGGSSPLHF. As DNA, the CDR3 is TGTGCCAGCAGTTTAAACAGGGGAGGAAGTTCACCCCTCCACTTT. The J gene is TRBJ1-6, the V gene TRBV28, with 7 bases matching TRBD1. Germline V gene data show CDR1 as MDHEN and CDR2 as SYDVKM. V trimming: 2 bases; J trimming: 9 bases; junction bases outside the gene matches: 7. CDR3 length: 15 amino acids.

This clone is a singleton in its sample. The chain couples TRBV6-1 to TRBJ1-5; the D is unclear. Trimming took 3 bases from V and 4 from J, leaving 7 bases between them. Per germline, CDR1 MNHNS and CDR2 SASEGT. CDR3 length: 13 residues. The DNA for the CDR3 is TGTGCCAGCAGTGAGTCGGGGAATCAGCCCCAGCATTTT. Translated: CASSESGNQPQHF.

V is TRBV6-5 and J is TRBJ2-1, with D perhaps being TRBD1 or TRBD2 (6 bases each). The germline V gene encodes CDR1 MNHEY and CDR2 SVGAGI. CDR3 length equals 14 residues. Between the trimmed V and J ends, which lost 6 bases and 4 bases, there was a span of 13 bases. The CDR3 nucleotides are TGTGCCAGCAGAGGAGGGGGGCTGTACAATGAGCAGTTCTTC. It translates to CASRGGGLYNEQFF.

The rearrangement joins TRBV7-9 to TRBJ2-1; D remains ambiguous. CDR1 is SEHNR, CDR2 FQNEAQ, per germline (reference sequence). The CDR3 is 11 amino acids. Trimming stripped 1 base from V and 9 bases from J, with 4 bases between. Here the CDR3 DNA reads TGTGCCAGCAGCTTAGGGTCTGAGCAGTTCTTC. This gives the protein CASSLGSEQFF. Complete variable domain (other parts from reference TRBV7-9 and TRBJ2-1): DTGVSQNPRHKITKRGQNVTFRCDPISEHNRLYWYRQTLGQGPEFLTYFQNEAQLEKSRLLSDRFSAERPKGSFSTLEIQRTEQGDSAMYLCASSLGSEQFFGPGTRLTVL.

This clone was observed a few times. The V gene is TRBV19, the J gene TRBJ1-3; possibly TRBD1 for D (6 bases). Germline CDR1 and CDR2: LNHDA and SQIVND (reference sequence). The ends were cut back, 5 bases at V and 2 bases at J, with 19 bases in the middle. The CDR3 is 17 residues long. As DNA, the CDR3 is TGTGCCAGTAGTCAACGGGTTAACAGGGTAACTGGAAACACCATATATTTT. Its translation is CASSQRVNRVTGNTIYF.

This chain joins TRBV10-3 and TRBJ2-7; 9 nucleotides line up with TRBD2. Germline V gives CDR1 ENHRY, CDR2 SYGVKD. Losses at the gene ends were 0 bases for V and 6 bases for J; bases not matched to a gene: 9. This CDR3 region has 16 residues. The CDR3 nucleotides read TGTGCCATCAGTGAGTCGGTGGCGGGAGGGACTTTCGAGCAGTACTTC. Translated, it gives CAISESVAGGTFEQYF.

This sequence joins TRBV5-5 and TRBJ1-4; a weak D match, TRBD1 (5 bases). Between the trimmed V and J ends, which lost 0 bases and 7 bases, there was a span of 16 bases. The length of the CDR3 is 16 residues. Germline values: CDR1 SGHKS, CDR2 YYEKEE (reference sequence). For the CDR3, the DNA is TGTGCCAGCAGCTTGGCCGGTCTTCAGGGATTTGAAAAACTGTTTTTT. Encoded protein: CASSLAGLQGFEKLFF.

The chain combines TRBV6-6 with TRBJ2-3; 7 positions agree with TRBD1. Germline assignment: CDR1 MNHNY and CDR2 SVGAGI (reference sequence). This CDR3 spans 14 amino acids. J was trimmed by 8 bases and V by 2 bases; bases with no gene match: 7. CDR3: CASSYGQGVGTQYF. CDR3 bases: TGTGCCAGCAGTTACGGGCAGGGGGTGGGTACGCAGTATTTT.

Of note for this clone: One junction end does not reproduce the germline sequence, and a read error may be involved. The chain joins TRBV5-4 to TRBJ2-1; 7 bases are a match to TRBD2. There are 16 residues in the CDR3. CDR1 and CDR2 (germline): SGHNT, YYREEE (reference sequence). CDR3 protein: CASSRQTSPTGNEQLF. In nucleotides, the CDR3 is TGTGCCAGCAGCCGCCAGACTAGCCCTACTGGCAATGAGCAGCTCTTC.

V and J are TRBV15 and TRBJ2-7, with 9 bases lining up with TRBD2. Looked up from germline, CDR1 is LNHNV and CDR2 is YYDKDF (reference sequence). CDR3 size: 17 residues. Trimming cost V 0 bases and J 7 bases; bases outside gene matches: 13. CDR3 bases: TGTGCCACCAGCAGAGATTGGCGGGGGGGCCCCCGTTGGGAGCAGTACTTC. The encoded protein is CATSRDWRGGPRWEQYF.

The rearrangement uses TRBV9 and TRBJ1-1; D perhaps matches TRBD1 (6 bases). Germline CDR1 SGDLS, CDR2 YYNGEE. Trimming pared 3 bases from V and 1 base from J, leaving 7 bases between. This CDR3 comprises 13 residues. The CDR3 region is CASSGTANTEAFF. The CDR3 region has the DNA TGTGCCAGCAGCGGGACAGCGAACACTGAAGCTTTCTTT. Filled out from reference TRBV9 and TRBJ1-1, the complete variable domain reads DSGVTQTPKHLITATGQRVTLRCSPRSGDLSVYWYQQSLDQGLQFLIQYYNGEERAKGNILERFSAQQFPDLHSELNLSSLELGDSALYFCASSGTANTEAFFGQGTRLTVV.

This clone was seen only a few times. The rearrangement joins TRBV6-4 to TRBJ2-6; D gene ambiguous. The CDR3 spans 19 residues. Germline CDR1 MRHNA, CDR2 SNTAGT. Trimming took off 4 bases at V and 5 bases at J, with 24 bases between the two ends. The CDR3 DNA is TGTGCCAGCAGTGGCTTAAACTCCACACGACAAAGTCGGGCCAACGTCCTGACTTTC. It is translated as CASSGLNSTRQSRANVLTF.

The chain has TRBV7-9 and TRBJ2-6; D is undetermined. Deletions cut 5 bases from V and 3 bases from J, with 17 bases between. The CDR3 totals 17 residues. Germline CDR1 reads SEHNR; CDR2 reads FQNEAQ (reference sequence). The CDR3 is CASSPFGASLGANVLTF. The CDR3 DNA follows: TGTGCCAGCAGCCCTTTCGGTGCCTCTCTTGGGGCCAACGTCCTGACTTTC. Full variable domain (outside the CDR3, taken from reference TRBV7-9 and TRBJ2-6): DTGVSQNPRHKITKRGQNVTFRCDPISEHNRLYWYRQTLGQGPEFLTYFQNEAQLEKSRLLSDRFSAERPKGSFSTLEIQRTEQGDSAMYLCASSPFGASLGANVLTFGAGSRLTVL.

The J gene is TRBJ2-3, the V gene TRBV6-1; possible D gene TRBD1, 5 bases. The CDR3 loop spans 15 amino acids. With 2 bases removed from V and 5 bases from J, the gap between germline ends came to 14 bases. Germline loops: CDR1 MNHNS, CDR2 SASEGT. CDR3 sequence reads: CASSEIRQYVDTQYF. In nucleotides, the CDR3 is TGTGCCAGCAGTGAAATAAGACAGTACGTAGATACGCAGTATTTT.

V and J are TRBV5-1 and TRBJ2-2; 9 positions agree with TRBD1. V trimming: 0 bases; J trimming: 6 bases; junction bases outside the gene matches: 6. The CDR3 covers 16 residues. Germline loops: CDR1 SGHRS, CDR2 YFSETQ. The CDR3 protein is CASSLGTGDSSGELFF. CDR3 DNA: TGCGCCAGCAGCTTGGGGACAGGGGATTCTTCCGGGGAGCTGTTTTTT.

This chain uses TRBV5-1 with TRBJ1-4; D gene ambiguous. This CDR3 contains 14 residues. Trimming took 1 base from V and 3 from J, leaving 7 bases between them. The germline gives CDR1 SGHRS, CDR2 YFSETQ. DNA for the CDR3: TGCGCCAGCAGCTTGTTGGATTCTAATGAAAAACTGTTTTTT. It translates to CASSLLDSNEKLFF.

V usage is TRBV4-1 and J usage is TRBJ1-2; a possible D gene is TRBD1 (5 bases). This CDR3 is 15 amino acids long. CDR1 is MGHRA, CDR2 YSYEKL, per germline. Trimming stripped 0 bases from V and 7 bases from J, with 15 bases between. The CDR3 region is CASSQESGPSGGYTF. CDR3 nucleotides: TGCGCCAGCAGCCAAGAATCAGGGCCATCGGGTGGCTACACCTTC.

The CDR3 region is CASSFVGQETQYF. The DNA for the CDR3 is TGCGCCAGCAGCTTCGTCGGACAAGAGACCCAGTACTTC. The V and J genes are TRBV5-1 and TRBJ2-5; D unresolved. Germline CDR1 and CDR2: SGHRS and YFSETQ. There are 13 residues in the CDR3. The ends were cut back, 2 bases at V and 2 bases at J, with 7 bases in the middle. Variable domain in full (rest from reference TRBV5-1 and TRBJ2-5): KAGVTQTPRYLIKTRGQQVTLSCSPISGHRSVSWYQQTPGQGLQFLFEYFSETQRNKGNFPGRFSGRQFSNSRSEMNVSTLELGDSALYLCASSFVGQETQYFGPGTRLLVL.

The V and J genes are TRBV30 and TRBJ2-7, with D unclear. Trimming removed 4 bases at V and 0 bases at J, with 13 bases between. The CDR3 runs to 14 residues. Germline lookup yields CDR1 GTSNPN and CDR2 SVGIG (reference sequence). This CDR3 reads CAWIRSGNSYEQYF. The DNA for the CDR3 is TGTGCCTGGATTAGGTCAGGAAACTCCTACGAGCAGTACTTC.

The V gene is TRBV30, the J gene TRBJ1-3; D ambiguous. Trimming left V 0 bases short and J 4 bases short, with 16 bases between. The CDR3 is 16 amino acids. Per the germline V gene, CDR1 is GTSNPN and CDR2 is SVGIG (reference sequence). The CDR3 spells CAWSVRGPRGGNTIYF. DNA for the CDR3: TGTGCCTGGAGTGTACGCGGCCCCCGAGGCGGAAACACCATATATTTT.

The chain carries TRBV27 and TRBJ2-2; the D is unclear. CDR3 length: 12 residues. Trimming removed 2 bases from V and 5 bases from J, with 3 bases in between. From germline, CDR1 is MNHEY and CDR2 SMNVEV (reference sequence). Here the CDR3 reads CASSLATGELFF. In DNA form, the CDR3 reads TGTGCCAGCAGTTTAGCGACCGGGGAGCTGTTTTTT.